This TCR beta chain was profiled in a study of blood T cell repertoires in COVID-19 (TCRdb year 2020). Regarding the research as a whole: Collaborator samples came from the United States, Italy and Spain and covered acute and convalescent phases of COVID-19. The dataset comprised deeply sampled blood TCRbeta repertoires from subjects exposed to, actively infected with, or recovered from COVID-19. The prospective study material was composed of cDNA or gDNA derived from T cells, B-cell-depleted T cells, or PBMCs. Sample metadata almost always included a de-identified subject ID, COVID-19 status, age in years and sex. The repertoires were released in a freely available public database meant as a resource for research on the immune response to SARS-CoV-2. Where available, HLA class I and class II types were obtained from metadata supplied by the sample provider rather than from assay-based typing. Samples came from the ongoing ImmuneRACE study (first 160 participants) plus 1,254 subjects from 6 global collaborators.

Study-wide conclusions, independent of this receptor: How much clinical and demographic metadata was included differed by source and by participant, and the metadata was provided uncurated.

TCRbeta CDR3 regions were amplified from genomic DNA using the immunoSEQ Assay, a bias-controlled multiplex PCR. In the authors' own workflow: Within the assay, amplification of reference gene primers was used to estimate how many nucleated cells each sample contained. To quantify the absolute abundance of each unique TCRbeta CDR3 rearrangement, sequence reads were collapsed and filtered. Productive Simpson clonality was computed per sample as the square root of Simpson's diversity index over productive rearrangements. TCRdb took this table from immuneACCESS and kept in-frame rearrangements with V and J called. Such tables lack part of the clones; where checked against another copy, unresolved V genes explain under half of the gap, and the rest is unexplained. The D gene and trimming were derived from the DNA, and the V and J assignments and clone size from that table. The sample records approximately 100,000 clones, approximately 90% of which are singletons. Of the sample, roughly 19% falls within the top ten clones.

This clone was recorded only once. The specificity of this receptor is unknown. No base quality information exists; no much larger clone differs at one position. Reading from cysteine to phenylalanine, the CDR3 counts 15 amino acids. Solely the CDR3 DNA is kept, with 45 bases framed from the first base. Looking up the germline V gene yields CDR1 SGHDN and CDR2 FVKESK. Trimming at the junction amounts to 3 bases on V and 8 bases on J, and the germline ends lie 16 bases apart. Each collaborating institution followed its own protocols to collect whole blood in K2EDTA tubes. For TCRbeta analysis, collaborator samples were shipped as frozen whole blood, as isolated PBMCs, or as DNA extracted from either sample type.

The chain uses TRBV14 and TRBJ1-4, and the D gene may be TRBD1, 6 bases matching. Sample: peripheral blood. The sequence was collected from a human donor with acute or convalescent COVID-19. The donor label of this sample is uncertain. The CDR3 protein: CASSQAGGAWEKLFF. The nucleotide sequence is given as TGTGCCAGCAGCCAGGCCGGGGGGGCGTGGGAAAAACTGTTTTTT.